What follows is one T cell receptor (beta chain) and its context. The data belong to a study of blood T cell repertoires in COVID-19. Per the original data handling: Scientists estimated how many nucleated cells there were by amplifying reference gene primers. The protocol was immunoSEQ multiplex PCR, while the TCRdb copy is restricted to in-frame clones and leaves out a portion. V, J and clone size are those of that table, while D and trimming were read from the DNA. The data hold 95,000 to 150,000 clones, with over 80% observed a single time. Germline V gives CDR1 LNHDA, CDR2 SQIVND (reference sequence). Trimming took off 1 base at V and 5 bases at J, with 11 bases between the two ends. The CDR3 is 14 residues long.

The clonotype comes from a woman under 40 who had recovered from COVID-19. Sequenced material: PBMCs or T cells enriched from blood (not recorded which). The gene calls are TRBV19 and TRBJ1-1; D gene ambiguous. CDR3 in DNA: TGTGCCAGTAGTATAGGAGGAGGCAGGACTGAAGCTTTCTTT. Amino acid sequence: CASSIGGGRTEAFF. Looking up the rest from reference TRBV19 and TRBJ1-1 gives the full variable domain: DGGITQSPKYLFRKEGQNVTLSCEQNLNHDAMYWYRQDPGQGLRLIYYSQIVNDFQKGDIAEGYSVSREKKESFPLTVTSAQKNPTAFYLCASSIGGGRTEAFFGQGTRLTVV.